A single sample is the source of the 28 T cell receptor beta chains below, sequenced in a study of blood T cell repertoires in COVID-19. Assay: immunoSEQ multiplex PCR; the TCRdb copy retains only in-frame clones and omits some. The sample lists hundreds of thousands of clones, around 89% occurring once. The sequencing input was peripheral blood. The receptors derive from a woman between 25 and 40 years old with COVID-19, enrolled during active disease.

V usage is TRBV11-3 and J usage is TRBJ2-5; D is unclear. This CDR3 comprises 13 residues. The V gene's germline CDR1 is SGHNT and CDR2 YENEEA. V gave up 3 bases and J gave up 2 bases, with 7 bases separating them. This CDR3 is CASSLGSQETQYF. CDR3 DNA: TGTGCCAGCAGCTTGGGCAGTCAAGAGACCCAGTACTTC. The complete variable domain, with remaining parts taken from reference TRBV11-3 and TRBJ2-5, reads EAGVVQSPRYKIIEKKQPVAFWCNPISGHNTLYWYLQNLGQGPELLIRYENEEAVDDSQLPKDRFSAERLKGVDSTLKIQPAELGDSAVYLCASSLGSQETQYFGPGTRLLVL.

This chain joins TRBV6-2 or TRBV6-3 and TRBJ2-7; D gene unclear. V was pared by 3 bases and J by 2 bases, with 11 bases between. CDR1 is MNHEY and CDR2 is SVGEGT in the germline V gene. The CDR3 extends over 14 amino acids. The CDR3 DNA follows: TGTGCCAGCAGTTATAGTGGCGGTCCCTACGAGCAGTACGTC. Amino acid sequence: CASSYSGGPYEQYV.

The genes are TRBV18 and TRBJ1-2; D gene ambiguous. In germline, CDR1 is KGHSH, CDR2 LQKENI. V shed 0 bases and J shed 2 bases, with 13 bases lying between them. The CDR3 consists of 16 residues. The CDR3 loop reads CASSPPIQIPNYGYTF. The CDR3 nucleotides are TGTGCCAGCTCACCACCTATACAGATTCCAAACTATGGCTACACCTTC.

This sequence joins TRBV19 and TRBJ1-2; the match to TRBD1 covers 7 bases. The CDR3 totals 13 residues. V lost 8 bases, J lost 3 bases, and 6 bases stayed unmatched. Looked up from germline, CDR1 is LNHDA and CDR2 is SQIVND (reference sequence). CDR3 DNA: TGTGCCAGTGGGCCCGGGACAGACTATGGCTACACCTTC. This encodes CASGPGTDYGYTF.

This chain links TRBV9 with TRBJ2-7; weak D call: TRBD1 (6 bases). The CDR3 runs 15 residues. The germline gives CDR1 SGDLS, CDR2 YYNGEE. Trimming took 3 bases from V and 4 from J, leaving 17 bases between them. CDR3: CASSAPRGVRYEQYV. In nucleotides, the CDR3 is TGTGCCAGCAGCGCCCCCAGGGGTGTGAGATACGAGCAGTACGTC.

This clone was observed once. The DNA is left out, because the CDR3 cannot be placed on it with certainty; the CDR3 is given as TCRdb lists it. V usage is TRBV6-5 and J usage is TRBJ1-3; the table's D call, TRBD1, has no DNA check behind it. Germline V CDR1 and CDR2: MNHEY, SVGAGI. 15 amino acids form the CDR3, both terminal residues included. The CDR3 reads CASSSSDSSGNTIYF.

Here the CDR3 reads CASSLFGQVDNSPLHF. CDR3 DNA: TGTGCCAGCAGTTTGTTCGGACAGGTCGATAATTCACCCCTCCACTTT. The chain recombines TRBV27 with TRBJ1-6; 7 nucleotides match TRBD1. Germline trimming cut 3 bases from V and 5 bases from J; bases unmatched to any gene: 7. The germline gives CDR1 MNHEY, CDR2 SMNVEV (reference sequence). This CDR3 is 16 amino acids long.

This chain joins TRBV6-2 or TRBV6-3 and TRBJ1-5; D is unresolved. CDR1 and CDR2 from the germline V gene are MNHEY and SVGEGT. The ends were cut back, 4 bases at V and 2 bases at J, with 6 bases in the middle. The CDR3 is 13 residues long. The CDR3 DNA follows: TGTGCCAGCAGTTGGCAGGGCAATCAGCCCCAGCATTTT. Translated: CASSWQGNQPQHF.

This chain links TRBV19 with TRBJ1-5; possible D gene TRBD1, 5 bases. V lost 10 bases and J 2 bases, leaving 21 bases between the germline ends. The germline CDR1 and CDR2 sequences are LNHDA and SQIVND (reference sequence). CDR3 length equals 16 residues. CDR3 nucleotide sequence: TGTGCCACCCGACAGACCCTTCGAAGGGGCAATCAGCCCCAGCATTTT. Its translation: CATRQTLRRGNQPQHF.

The chain has TRBV4-1 and TRBJ2-1, with 9 bases fitting TRBD2. The CDR3 length is 17 residues. V shed 5 bases, J shed 8 bases, and the junction held 16 bases outside the gene matches. Per the germline V gene, CDR1 is MGHRA and CDR2 is YSYEKL. CDR3 bases: TGCGCCAGCAGCTTTTATTCCGGCGGGGGGGCGATCGATGAGCAGTTCTTC. This codes for CASSFYSGGGAIDEQFF.

The chain combines TRBV5-5 with TRBJ2-7; 8 bases map to TRBD2. V shed 4 bases, J shed 0 bases, and the junction held 9 bases outside the gene matches. This CDR3 has 16 amino acids. The germline V gene has CDR1 SGHKS and CDR2 YYEKEE (reference sequence). The CDR3 spells CASSPQGGGSSYEQYF. For the CDR3, the DNA is TGTGCCAGCAGCCCACAAGGCGGGGGGAGCTCCTACGAGCAGTACTTC.

The CDR3 region is CASSLEGRGSNQPQHF. CDR3 in DNA: TGTGCCAGCAGCTTAGAAGGCAGGGGAAGCAATCAGCCCCAGCATTTT. The chain combines TRBV7-6 with TRBJ1-5; possibly TRBD1 for D (6 bases). Trimming shortened V by 1 base and J by 1 base, and 11 bases separated the two germline ends. The CDR3 runs 16 residues. Germline V lookup: CDR1 SGHVS, CDR2 FNYEAQ.

The chain couples TRBV11-3 to TRBJ2-3; 12 nucleotides line up with TRBD2. Germline CDR1 reads SGHNT; CDR2 reads YENEEA. The CDR3 spans 16 residues. V was pared by 4 bases and J by 4 bases, with 6 bases of the junction left unmatched. In DNA, the CDR3 is TGTGCCAGCAGCTCCCTACTAGCGGGAGGCCCAGATACGCAGTATTTT. It is translated as CASSSLLAGGPDTQYF.

This rearrangement joins TRBV3-1 (or the pseudogene TRBV3-2) to TRBJ2-2, with TRBD2 matching over 7 bases. Trimming removed 4 bases from V and 2 bases from J; junction bases left unmatched: 16. The CDR3 covers 19 residues. CDR1 is LGHDT and CDR2 is YNNKEL in the germline V gene (reference sequence). The CDR3 bases are TGTGCCAGCAGCCCCCGTTTGCATGGACTAGAGGACAACACCGGGGAGCTGTTTTTT. It specifies CASSPRLHGLEDNTGELFF.

Remarks on this clone: The germline gene is not matched at one end of the junction; a read error may be the cause. The CDR3 DNA is TGCGCCAGCAGCCAAGGGCGTCAGGGGTTAGGGGCGCTGTTTTTT. Protein sequence: CASSQGRQGLGALFF. The J gene is TRBJ2-2, the V gene TRBV4-1, with TRBD1 as a possible D gene (6 bases). Germline values: CDR1 MGHRA, CDR2 YSYEKL. The CDR3 loop spans 15 amino acids.

The genes are TRBV9 and TRBJ2-1; the match to TRBD2 covers 14 bases. With V trimmed by 4 bases and J by 7 bases, 10 bases remained unmatched. CDR3 length: 17 residues. Germline CDR1 and CDR2: SGDLS and YYNGEE. The CDR3 nucleotides are TGTGCCAGCAGCCCAACGACTAGCGGGAGGGAGAGGAATGAGCAGTTCTTC. Amino acids: CASSPTTSGRERNEQFF.

The rearrangement uses TRBV4-1 and TRBJ1-1, with 7 positions matching TRBD1. From germline, CDR1 is MGHRA and CDR2 YSYEKL. The V segment lost 8 bases and the J segment 5 bases; nucleotides outside the gene matches: 20. This CDR3 has 17 residues. The chain's CDR3 is CASVQGLGLRRRTEAFF. CDR3 in DNA: TGCGCCAGCGTACAGGGGCTAGGGCTTCGACGACGAACTGAAGCTTTCTTT.

J is TRBJ2-3 and V is TRBV4-3; no definite D call. Trimming cost V 1 base and J 4 bases, with 18 bases left between them. From germline, CDR1 is LGHNA and CDR2 YSLEER. This CDR3 spans 17 amino acids. The CDR3 nucleotides are TGCGCCAGCAGCCAAGGAGGTCGGCGGTCTCGTCCAGATACGCAGTATTTT. It translates to CASSQGGRRSRPDTQYF.

The rearrangement links TRBV5-1 to TRBJ2-7; TRBD1 matches at 9 bases. The J segment lost 1 base and the V segment lost 6 bases, leaving 2 bases of the junction unmatched. Germline-derived CDR1 and CDR2 are SGHRS and YFSETQ. This CDR3 has 13 residues. The CDR3 DNA follows: TGCGCCAGCACGGACAGGGGATCCTACGAGCAGTACTTC. This translates into CASTDRGSYEQYF.

This sequence joins TRBV19 and TRBJ1-1; D might be TRBD1 (5 bases). Germline-derived CDR1 and CDR2 are LNHDA and SQIVND (reference sequence). V dropped 3 bases and J dropped 1 base, with 15 bases sitting between them. The CDR3 is made up of 16 amino acids. In DNA form, the CDR3 reads TGTGCCAGTAGTATCCCCGGGGGAGGGTCGAACACTGAAGCTTTCTTT. Its translation: CASSIPGGGSNTEAFF.

The chain links TRBV2 to TRBJ2-2; D ambiguous. CDR1 SNHLY and CDR2 FYNNEI come from the germline V gene. V dropped 6 bases and J dropped 0 bases, with 11 bases sitting between them. The CDR3 has 15 amino acids. CDR3 sequence (DNA): TGTGCCAGCAGCTTCTATTTAGCGAACACCGGGGAGCTGTTTTTT. Amino acid sequence: CASSFYLANTGELFF.

This chain connects TRBV6-4 to TRBJ1-1; D is perhaps TRBD1 (5 bases). CDR3 length: 13 residues. Germline V gives CDR1 MRHNA, CDR2 SNTAGT. Trimming stripped 3 bases from V and 3 bases from J, with 8 bases between. In DNA, the CDR3 is TGTGCCAGCAGTGAACAGGCCGACACTGAAGCTTTCTTT. As protein: CASSEQADTEAFF.

As to this clone: The missing conserved phenylalanine or tryptophan at the end of this CDR3 makes a read error likely. The limits of the CDR3 on the DNA are not certain, so only TCRdb's listed CDR3 is given. V gene TRBV9 combines with J gene TRBJ1-2; the tabulated D call, TRBD1, remains unverified against the DNA. A total of 10 residues make up the CDR3, ends included. The germline V gene encodes CDR1 SGDLS and CDR2 YYNGEE. The CDR3: CASSLRTGLV.

The V and J genes are TRBV6-1 and TRBJ2-7; perhaps TRBD1 as D (5 bases). The germline CDR1 and CDR2 sequences are MNHNS and SASEGT. CDR3 size: 14 residues. V gave up 1 base and J gave up 6 bases, with 13 bases separating them. CDR3 DNA: TGTGCCAGCAGTGAAGGGCAGGGTCTGGGCGAGCAGTACGTC. It is translated as CASSEGQGLGEQYV.

This clone occurred once. The chain joins TRBV2 to TRBJ2-3; TRBD2 agrees at 9 bases. Trimming removed 8 bases from V and 6 bases from J; junction bases left unmatched: 15. This CDR3 region has 16 residues. Germline V lookup: CDR1 SNHLY, CDR2 FYNNEI. CDR3 residues: CASVREASGKADTQYF. The CDR3 DNA follows: TGTGCCAGCGTGAGGGAGGCTAGCGGGAAGGCGGATACGCAGTATTTT.

This sequence joins TRBV7-9 and TRBJ1-2; no definite D call. The CDR3 length is 11 residues. CDR1 and CDR2 from the germline V gene are SEHNR and FQNEAQ (reference sequence). Trimming pared 0 bases from V and 8 bases from J, leaving 4 bases between. As DNA, the CDR3 is TGTGCCAGCAGCTTAGCACAGGGCTACACCTTC. Its translation is CASSLAQGYTF.

The chain couples TRBV28 to TRBJ2-7, with D perhaps TRBD1 (5 bases). Trimming took 2 bases from V and 2 from J, leaving 10 bases between them. The germline V gene has CDR1 MDHEN and CDR2 SYDVKM. This CDR3 comprises 14 residues. The CDR3 loop is CASSLNRLPYEQYF. DNA for the CDR3: TGTGCCAGCAGTTTAAACAGGCTACCCTACGAGCAGTACTTC.

This clone was counted once. This chain joins TRBV5-6 and TRBJ1-6; unclear D gene. The CDR3 extends over 15 amino acids. V gave up 5 bases and J gave up 7 bases, with 16 bases separating them. Germline V lookup: CDR1 SGHDT, CDR2 YYEEEE. DNA of the CDR3: TGTGCCAGCAGACTTACAGCTGGATACAATTCACCCCTCCACTTT. Translated: CASRLTAGYNSPLHF.